The T cell receptor (beta chain) described here comes from a study of response to subunit inactivated influenza vaccine. Study outcomes and limitations: The authors put forward the suggestion that each seasonal influenza vaccination may bring in only a limited number of new T cells.

V shed 4 bases and J shed 7 bases, with 19 bases lying between them. Per the germline V gene, CDR1 is DFQATT and CDR2 is SNEGSKA (reference sequence). CDR3 length equals 14 residues. In regard to this clonotype: Its target is unknown.

MiXCR, run by TCRdb on the RT-PCR reads, gives a single entry per CDR3 protein. This sample has 500,000 to 750,000 distinct CDR3 sequences; roughly 15% occur once, and the top ten carry approximately 12%. This chain links TRBV20-1 with TRBJ1-2; possibly TRBD1 for D (5 bases). The sample consisted of PBMCs from blood, taken 11 to 12 days after vaccination. The clonotype comes from a man over 45 who received an inactivated influenza vaccine. The CDR3 loop reads CSATPGTQAAGYTF. CDR3 bases: TGCAGTGCTACGCCCGGGACCCAGGCGGCTGGCTACACCTTC.